The clone carrying this T cell receptor beta chain is classed as medium-sized. With the library built for alpha chains, this beta chain is off target and its frequency is not meaningful. The CDR3 runs 16 residues. In germline, CDR1 is MNHEY, CDR2 SVGAGI. The V gene lost 5 bases and the J gene lost 1 base, with 15 bases spanning the gap. Time point denoted: sample taken at primary tumor resection. Whole RNA came from tumor, nontumor lung or frozen PBMC and was sequenced without being sorted. The donor group consisted of around 66 patients who had untreated, early-stage non-small cell lung cancer. Unique molecular identifiers, one per molecule, were present on every TCR cDNA molecule. TCRdb re-analysed the 5' RACE reads in MiXCR, keeping a single row per CDR3 protein. The table includes 9,500 to 14,000 distinct CDR3 sequences, 3.5% to 4% detected once. These data originate in a study of spatial heterogeneity in lung cancer.

The rearrangement joins TRBV6-5 to TRBJ1-5; a weak D match, TRBD1 (5 bases). The sequenced sample was normal lung tissue next to the tumor, obtained at surgery. The sequence was obtained from a male donor with early-stage non-small cell lung cancer. The CDR3 is CASSQARGVSNQPQHF. In DNA form, the CDR3 reads TGTGCCAGCAGTCAAGCGAGGGGTGTGAGCAATCAGCCCCAGCATTTT.